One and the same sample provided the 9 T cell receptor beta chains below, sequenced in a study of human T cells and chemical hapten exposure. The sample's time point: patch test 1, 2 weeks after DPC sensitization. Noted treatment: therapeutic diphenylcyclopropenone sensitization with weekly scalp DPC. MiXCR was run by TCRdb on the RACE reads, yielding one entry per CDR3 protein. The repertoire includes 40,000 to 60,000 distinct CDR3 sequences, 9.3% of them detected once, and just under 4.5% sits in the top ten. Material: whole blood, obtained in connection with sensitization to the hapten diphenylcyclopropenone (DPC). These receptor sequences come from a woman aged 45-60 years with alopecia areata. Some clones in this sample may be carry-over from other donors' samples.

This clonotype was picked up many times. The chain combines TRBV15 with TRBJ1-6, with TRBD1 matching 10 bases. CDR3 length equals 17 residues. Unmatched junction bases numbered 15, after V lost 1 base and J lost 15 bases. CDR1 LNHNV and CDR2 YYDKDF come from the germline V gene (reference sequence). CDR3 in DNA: TGTGCCACCAGCAGAGGAGGGAGGACAGGGGGTCTAAGGCACCTCCACTTT. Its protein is CATSRGGRTGGLRHLHF.

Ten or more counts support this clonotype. The CDR3 bases are TGTGCCAGCAGCGGATGGGACAGGGCTTCCTACGAGCAGTACTTC. It is translated as CASSGWDRASYEQYF. This chain uses TRBV2 with TRBJ2-7; TRBD1 agrees at 9 bases. There are 15 residues in the CDR3. Germline values: CDR1 SNHLY, CDR2 FYNNEI. The J segment lost 1 base and the V segment lost 6 bases, leaving 7 bases of the junction unmatched.

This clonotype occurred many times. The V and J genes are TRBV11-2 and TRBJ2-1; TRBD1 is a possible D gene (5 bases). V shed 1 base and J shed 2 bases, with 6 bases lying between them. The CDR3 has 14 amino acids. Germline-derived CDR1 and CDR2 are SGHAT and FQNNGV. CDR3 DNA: TGTGCCAGCAGCTTAGCAGGGACCTACAATGAGCAGTTCTTC. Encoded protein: CASSLAGTYNEQFF.

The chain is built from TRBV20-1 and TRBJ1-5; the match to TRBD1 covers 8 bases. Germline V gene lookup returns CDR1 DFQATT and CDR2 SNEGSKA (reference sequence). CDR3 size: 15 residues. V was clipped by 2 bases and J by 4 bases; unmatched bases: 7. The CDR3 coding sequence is TGCAGTGCTAGACCCAACAGGGGGGGTAATCAGCCCCAGCATTTT. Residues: CSARPNRGGNQPQHF.

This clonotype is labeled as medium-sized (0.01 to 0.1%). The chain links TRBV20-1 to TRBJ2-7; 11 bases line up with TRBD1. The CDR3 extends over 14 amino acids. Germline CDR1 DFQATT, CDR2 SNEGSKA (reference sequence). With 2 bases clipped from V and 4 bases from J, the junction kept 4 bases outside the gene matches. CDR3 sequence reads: CSARHGQGAYEQYF. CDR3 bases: TGCAGTGCTAGACACGGACAGGGGGCTTACGAGCAGTACTTC.

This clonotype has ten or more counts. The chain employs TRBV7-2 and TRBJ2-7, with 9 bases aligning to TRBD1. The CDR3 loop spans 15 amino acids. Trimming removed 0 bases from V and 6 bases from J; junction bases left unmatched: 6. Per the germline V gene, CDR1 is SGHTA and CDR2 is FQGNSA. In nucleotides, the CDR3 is TGTGCCAGCAGCTTAGCGCCGGGACAGGGAAGCGAGCAGTACTTC. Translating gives CASSLAPGQGSEQYF.

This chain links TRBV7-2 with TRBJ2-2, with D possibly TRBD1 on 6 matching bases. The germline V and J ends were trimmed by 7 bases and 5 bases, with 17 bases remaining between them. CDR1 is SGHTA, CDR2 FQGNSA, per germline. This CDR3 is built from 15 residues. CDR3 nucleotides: TGTGCCAGCACCTTGACCAGGGGTGGAACCGGGGAGCTGTTTTTT. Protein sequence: CASTLTRGGTGELFF.

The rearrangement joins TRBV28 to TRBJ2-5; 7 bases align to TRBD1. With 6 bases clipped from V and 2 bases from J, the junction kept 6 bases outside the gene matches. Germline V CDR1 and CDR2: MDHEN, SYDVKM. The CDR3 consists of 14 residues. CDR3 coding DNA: TGTGCCAGCAGGAGGGGGCGCCGACAAGAGACCCAGTACTTC. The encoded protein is CASRRGRRQETQYF.

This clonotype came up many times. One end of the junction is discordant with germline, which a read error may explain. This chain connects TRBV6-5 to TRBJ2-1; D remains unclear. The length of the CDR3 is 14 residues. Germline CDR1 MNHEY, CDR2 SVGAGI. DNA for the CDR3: TGTGCCAGCAGTCCCCTTAACGCTAGTCCCGGTAGGGTCTTC. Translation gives CASSPLNASPGRVF.